These 26 T cell receptor beta chains were sequenced from one sample in a study of T cells after yellow fever vaccination. TCRdb reprocessed the 5' RACE reads via MiXCR and lists one record per CDR3 protein. Of around 500,000 distinct CDR3 sequences in the sample, 21% were seen once. This specimen consisted of PBMCs, obtained roughly 20 days after the first yellow fever vaccination. All receptors derive from a young man who received the YFV17D yellow fever vaccine.

This clonotype was counted only a few times. This chain joins TRBV5-1 and TRBJ1-2; a weak D match, TRBD1 (5 bases). Trimming shortened V by 1 base and J by 2 bases, and 9 bases separated the two germline ends. CDR3 length equals 14 residues. Germline V CDR1 and CDR2: SGHRS, YFSETQ. Here the CDR3 DNA reads TGCGCCAGCAGCTTGACAGGTTTAAACTATGGCTACACCTTC. Encoded protein: CASSLTGLNYGYTF.

The table lists this clonotype with a few counts. The chain carries TRBV18 and TRBJ1-5; tentatively, D is TRBD1 (6 bases). Germline loops: CDR1 KGHSH, CDR2 LQKENI. The CDR3 totals 14 residues. Trimming stripped 4 bases from V and 6 bases from J, with 13 bases between. This chain's CDR3 is CASSLTGSFQPQHF. In DNA, the CDR3 is TGTGCCAGCTCACTTACAGGGTCCTTTCAGCCCCAGCATTTT.

This clonotype has more than one count but fewer than ten. J is TRBJ1-5 and V is TRBV6-2 or TRBV6-3, with D possibly matching TRBD1 (5 bases). Trimming cost V 5 bases and J 3 bases, with 11 bases left between them. CDR1 is MNHEY, CDR2 SVGEGT, per germline. The CDR3 length is 14 residues. CDR3 residues: CASSNRDDNQPQHF. As DNA, the CDR3 is TGTGCCAGCAGTAACCGGGACGACAATCAGCCCCAGCATTTT.

This clonotype has only a few counts. V gene TRBV4-3 combines with J gene TRBJ2-3; D might be TRBD2 (5 bases). The CDR3 contains 16 residues. CDR1 is LGHNA, CDR2 YSLEER, per germline. The ends were cut back, 0 bases at V and 0 bases at J, with 10 bases in the middle. CDR3 sequence reads: CASSQESGTSTDTQYF. The CDR3, as DNA: TGCGCCAGCAGCCAAGAATCGGGAACTAGCACAGATACGCAGTATTTT.

This clonotype occurred many times. The chain recombines TRBV6-5 with TRBJ2-7; D not resolved. Trimming stripped 0 bases from V and 7 bases from J, with 19 bases between. Looked up from germline, CDR1 is MNHEY and CDR2 is SVGAGI. The CDR3 is 16 residues long. For the CDR3, the DNA is TGTGCCAGCAGTTACTCGCCCCGGACGGTGGTTACGGAGCAGTACTTC. Residues: CASSYSPRTVVTEQYF.

The chain links TRBV7-2 to TRBJ2-3, with D possibly being TRBD1 (5 bases). CDR3 length: 16 residues. The V gene's germline CDR1 is SGHTA and CDR2 FQGNSA. Trimming stripped 6 bases from V and 6 bases from J, with 22 bases between. The CDR3 region is CASSSPRTLRTDTQYF. As DNA, the CDR3 is TGTGCCAGCAGTTCTCCACGGACACTTAGGACCGATACGCAGTATTTT.

This rearrangement joins TRBV12-3 or TRBV12-4 to TRBJ2-6; the D gene is possibly TRBD1 (6 bases). The ends were cut back, 5 bases at V and 2 bases at J, with 13 bases in the middle. The CDR3 is 16 amino acids. As DNA, the CDR3 is TGTGCCAGCAGTAACAGGGAACTCGCTGGGGCCAACGTCCTGACTTTC. It specifies CASSNRELAGANVLTF.

The chain couples TRBV11-2 to TRBJ2-5; no clear D. CDR1 is SGHAT, CDR2 FQNNGV, per germline. The CDR3 covers 12 residues. Trimming shortened V by 5 bases and J by 5 bases, and 9 bases separated the two germline ends. For the CDR3, the DNA is TGTGCCAGCAGCACAGATCGGGAGACCCAGTACTTC. Translated: CASSTDRETQYF. Based on the CDR3 plus reference TRBV11-2 and TRBJ2-5, the full variable domain is EAGVAQSPRYKIIEKRQSVAFWCNPISGHATLYWYQQILGQGPKLLIQFQNNGVVDDSQLPKDRFSAERLKGVDSTLKIQPAKLEDSAVYLCASSTDRETQYFGPGTRLLVL.

This clonotype was detected a few times. The V call is TRBV3-1, the J call TRBJ1-6, with 7 bases that match TRBD1. The germline V gene encodes CDR1 LGHDT and CDR2 YNNKEL (reference sequence). This CDR3 is 15 amino acids long. J lost 7 bases, V lost 1 base, and 4 bases had no gene match. This CDR3 reads CASSQARQGNSPLHF. In nucleotides, the CDR3 is TGTGCCAGCAGCCAAGCCAGACAGGGAAATTCACCCCTCCACTTT. Filled out from reference TRBV3-1 and TRBJ1-6, the complete variable domain reads DTAVSQTPKYLVTQMGNDKSIKCEQNLGHDTMYWYKQDSKKFLKIMFSYNNKELIINETVPNRFSPKSPDKAHLNLHINSLELGDSAVYFCASSQARQGNSPLHFGNGTRLTVT.

The CDR3, as DNA: TGTGCCAGCAGCTCGGACAGAAATAATTCACCCCTCCACTTT. Translation gives CASSSDRNNSPLHF. The genes are TRBV7-2 and TRBJ1-6, with a tentative D call TRBD1 (6 bases). Trimming stripped 4 bases from V and 5 bases from J, with 9 bases between. CDR3 length: 14 amino acids. Per the germline V gene, CDR1 is SGHTA and CDR2 is FQGNSA.

The chain joins TRBV7-3 to TRBJ2-1, with D perhaps assigned TRBD1 or TRBD2 (5 bases each). This CDR3 comprises 13 residues. Deletions cut 1 base from V and 9 bases from J, with 10 bases between. CDR1 SGHTA and CDR2 FQGTGA come from the germline V gene. In DNA, the CDR3 is TGTGCCAGCAGCTTAATCGGGGCGGGTGAGCAGTTCTTC. This gives the protein CASSLIGAGEQFF.

The V gene is TRBV29-1, the J gene TRBJ2-5; 8 bases map to TRBD2. Germline V lookup: CDR1 SQVTM, CDR2 ANQGSEA. The CDR3 totals 13 residues. V lost 5 bases to trimming and J lost 4 bases; unmatched junction nucleotides: 6. DNA of the CDR3: TGCAGCGTTCACGGGGGGGCAGGAGAGACCCAGTACTTC. It specifies CSVHGGAGETQYF.

The V gene is TRBV12-3 or TRBV12-4, the J gene TRBJ1-5; the D gene is possibly TRBD1 (6 bases). CDR3 size: 14 residues. Trimming cost V 7 bases and J 4 bases, with 14 bases left between them. CDR3 region: CASTLGQKNQPQHF. The CDR3 coding sequence is TGTGCCAGCACCCTGGGACAAAAAAATCAGCCCCAGCATTTT.

The chain uses TRBV11-2 and TRBJ2-5, with D maybe TRBD1 (5 bases). The CDR3 is 12 amino acids. The ends were cut back, 7 bases at V and 9 bases at J, with 15 bases in the middle. From germline, CDR1 is SGHAT and CDR2 FQNNGV. In DNA, the CDR3 is TGTGCCAGCATTCAAGGGGCTGGGGCCCAGTACTTC. It specifies CASIQGAGAQYF. Full variable domain (outside the CDR3, taken from reference TRBV11-2 and TRBJ2-5): EAGVAQSPRYKIIEKRQSVAFWCNPISGHATLYWYQQILGQGPKLLIQFQNNGVVDDSQLPKDRFSAERLKGVDSTLKIQPAKLEDSAVYLCASIQGAGAQYFGPGTRLLVL.

This clonotype was seen a few times. V is TRBV19 and J is TRBJ2-5, with a possible D match to TRBD2 (6 bases). Trimming took off 0 bases at V and 2 bases at J, with 13 bases between the two ends. The germline gives CDR1 LNHDA, CDR2 SQIVND (reference sequence). The CDR3 loop spans 16 amino acids. In DNA, the CDR3 is TGTGCCAGTAGTATAGAGGGAGGAGGGAATCAAGAGACCCAGTACTTC. Its translation is CASSIEGGGNQETQYF.

This clonotype was recorded a few times. V and J are TRBV9 and TRBJ2-2; 8 nucleotides align to TRBD2. Germline V gene lookup returns CDR1 SGDLS and CDR2 YYNGEE. CDR3 length: 15 amino acids. V lost 1 base, J lost 4 bases, and 3 bases stayed unmatched. CDR3 region: CASSVSGGITGELFF. As DNA, the CDR3 is TGTGCCAGCAGCGTAAGCGGGGGTATCACCGGGGAGCTGTTTTTT. The entire variable domain, with the rest obtained from reference TRBV9 and TRBJ2-2, is as follows: DSGVTQTPKHLITATGQRVTLRCSPRSGDLSVYWYQQSLDQGLQFLIQYYNGEERAKGNILERFSAQQFPDLHSELNLSSLELGDSALYFCASSVSGGITGELFFGEGSRLTVL.

The sample holds many counts of this clonotype. The chain carries TRBV6-2 or TRBV6-3 and TRBJ1-1, with D unclear. Trimming removed 6 bases from V and 1 base from J, with 12 bases in between. The CDR3 length is 14 residues. Germline V gene sequence: CDR1 MNHEY, CDR2 SVGEGT. The CDR3 spells CASRTPQENTEAFF. The CDR3, as DNA: TGTGCCAGCAGAACACCTCAAGAGAACACTGAAGCTTTCTTT.

This chain joins TRBV20-1 and TRBJ1-5; no firm D call. The CDR3 runs 13 residues. The V gene's germline CDR1 is DFQATT and CDR2 SNEGSKA (reference sequence). Trimming took 8 bases from V and 4 from J, leaving 15 bases between them. The CDR3 loop is CSTRQVGNQPQHF. CDR3 in DNA: TGCAGTACGCGGCAAGTCGGGAATCAGCCCCAGCATTTT.

The table lists this clonotype with a few counts. The rearrangement uses TRBV20-1 and TRBJ1-6; D gene ambiguous. Trimming pared 2 bases from V and 10 bases from J, leaving 9 bases between. The CDR3 length is 12 residues. CDR1 is DFQATT and CDR2 is SNEGSKA in the germline V gene (reference sequence). CDR3 protein: CSARWVSSPLHF. CDR3 nucleotides: TGCAGTGCTAGATGGGTATCCTCACCCCTCCACTTT.

This rearrangement joins TRBV28 to TRBJ2-7; 7 bases fit TRBD1. This CDR3 has 15 amino acids. V lost 4 bases, J lost 1 base, and 7 bases stayed unmatched. CDR1 is MDHEN, CDR2 SYDVKM, per germline. CDR3 in DNA: TGTGCCAGCAGTTCGACAGGGAAAGGGTCCTACGAGCAGTACGTC. It translates to CASSSTGKGSYEQYV.

This clonotype was found a few times. The V call is TRBV7-8, the J call TRBJ1-1; TRBD1 aligns across 10 bases. The CDR3 totals 19 residues. J gave up 2 bases and V 2 bases, and 14 bases lay outside the gene matches. Germline values: CDR1 SGHVS, CDR2 FQNEAQ. The CDR3 nucleotides read TGTGCCAGCAGCTTACTTCTTGGACGGGACAGGGGCCGAAACACTGAAGCTTTCTTT. This translates into CASSLLLGRDRGRNTEAFF.

This clonotype was counted many times. V and J are TRBV28 and TRBJ2-3, with 10 bases lining up with TRBD2. V trimming: 6 bases; J trimming: 5 bases; junction bases outside the gene matches: 5. This CDR3 has 14 residues. Germline V gene lookup returns CDR1 MDHEN and CDR2 SYDVKM. In DNA form, the CDR3 reads TGTGCCAGCAGGGTAGCGGGGGGCAGAGATACGCAGTATTTT. Its translation: CASRVAGGRDTQYF. Combining the CDR3 with reference TRBV28 and TRBJ2-3 gives the whole variable domain DVKVTQSSRYLVKRTGEKVFLECVQDMDHENMFWYRQDPGLGLRLIYFSYDVKMKEKGDIPEGYSVSREKKERFSLILESASTNQTSMYLCASRVAGGRDTQYFGPGTRLTVL.

This clonotype occurred a few times. The genes are TRBV7-9 and TRBJ2-7; D is unclear. Trimming removed 5 bases at V and 5 bases at J, with 16 bases between. Germline V gene sequence: CDR1 SEHNR, CDR2 FQNEAQ (reference sequence). CDR3 length: 14 amino acids. DNA of the CDR3: TGTGCCAGCAGCCCCCGGTGGAGCTACGACGAGCAGTACTTC. It is translated as CASSPRWSYDEQYF.

The chain has TRBV7-9 and TRBJ1-4, with D perhaps TRBD1 (5 bases). This CDR3 comprises 17 residues. V dropped 7 bases and J dropped 5 bases, with 23 bases sitting between them. Germline loops: CDR1 SEHNR, CDR2 FQNEAQ (reference sequence). CDR3 sequence reads: CASTETPGGTENEKLFF. Here the CDR3 DNA reads TGTGCCAGCACCGAAACCCCAGGCGGGACCGAGAATGAAAAACTGTTTTTT.

The rearrangement joins TRBV7-3 to TRBJ2-3; D is possibly TRBD1 or TRBD2 (5 bases each). The CDR3 consists of 15 residues. Germline CDR1 and CDR2: SGHTA and FQGTGA. V was trimmed by 0 bases and J by 12 bases, leaving 19 bases between them. The CDR3 sequence is CASSLTVDGASFQYF. DNA for the CDR3: TGTGCCAGCAGCTTAACCGTCGATGGGGCTAGCTTCCAGTATTTT.

This clonotype was counted at least ten times. The chain couples TRBV5-6 to TRBJ1-5, with D tentatively TRBD1 (5 bases). Trimming took off 1 base at V and 4 bases at J, with 12 bases between the two ends. Germline V CDR1 and CDR2: SGHDT, YYEEEE. The CDR3 consists of 15 residues. The CDR3 region has the DNA TGTGCCAGCAGCTTGACGGGGAAGGGGAATCAGCCCCAGCATTTT. It is translated as CASSLTGKGNQPQHF.